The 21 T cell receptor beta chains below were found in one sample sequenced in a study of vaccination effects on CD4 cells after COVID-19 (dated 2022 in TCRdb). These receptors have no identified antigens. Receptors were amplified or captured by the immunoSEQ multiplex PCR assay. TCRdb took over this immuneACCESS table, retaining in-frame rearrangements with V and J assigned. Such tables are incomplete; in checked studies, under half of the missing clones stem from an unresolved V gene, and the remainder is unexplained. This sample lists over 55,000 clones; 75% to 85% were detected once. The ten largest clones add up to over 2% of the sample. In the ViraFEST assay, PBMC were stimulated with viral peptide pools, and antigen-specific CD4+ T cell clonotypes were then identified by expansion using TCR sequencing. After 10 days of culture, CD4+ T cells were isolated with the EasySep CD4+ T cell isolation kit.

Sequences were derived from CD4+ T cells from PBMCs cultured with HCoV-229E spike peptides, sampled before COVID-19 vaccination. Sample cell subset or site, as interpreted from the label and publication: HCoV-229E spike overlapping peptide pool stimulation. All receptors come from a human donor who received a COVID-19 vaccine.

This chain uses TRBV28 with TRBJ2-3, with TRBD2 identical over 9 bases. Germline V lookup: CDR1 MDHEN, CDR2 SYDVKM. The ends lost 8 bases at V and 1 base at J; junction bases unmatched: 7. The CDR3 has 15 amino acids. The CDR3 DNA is TGTGCCAGCCGGGACGGCGGGGGGGGCACAGATACGCAGTATTTT. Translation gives CASRDGGGGTDTQYF. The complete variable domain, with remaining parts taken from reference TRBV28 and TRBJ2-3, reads DVKVTQSSRYLVKRTGEKVFLECVQDMDHENMFWYRQDPGLGLRLIYFSYDVKMKEKGDIPEGYSVSREKKERFSLILESASTNQTSMYLCASRDGGGGTDTQYFGPGTRLTVL.

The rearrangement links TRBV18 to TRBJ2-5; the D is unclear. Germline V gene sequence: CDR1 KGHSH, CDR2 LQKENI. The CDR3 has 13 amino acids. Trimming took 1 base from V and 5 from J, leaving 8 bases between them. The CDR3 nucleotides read TGTGCCAGCTCACCACACCCCTCGGAGACCCAGTACTTC. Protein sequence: CASSPHPSETQYF.

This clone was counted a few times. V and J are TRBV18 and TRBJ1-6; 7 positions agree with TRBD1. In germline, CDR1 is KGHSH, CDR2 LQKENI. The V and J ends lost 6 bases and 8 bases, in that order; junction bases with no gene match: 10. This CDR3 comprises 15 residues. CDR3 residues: CASSPGTASDSPLHF. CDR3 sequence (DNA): TGTGCCAGCTCGCCGGGGACAGCCTCGGATTCACCCCTCCACTTT. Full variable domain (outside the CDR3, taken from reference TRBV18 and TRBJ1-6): NAGVMQNPRHLVRRRGQEARLRCSPMKGHSHVYWYRQLPEEGLKFMVYLQKENIIDESGMPKERFSAEFPKEGPSILRIQQVVRGDSAAYFCASSPGTASDSPLHFGNGTRLTVT.

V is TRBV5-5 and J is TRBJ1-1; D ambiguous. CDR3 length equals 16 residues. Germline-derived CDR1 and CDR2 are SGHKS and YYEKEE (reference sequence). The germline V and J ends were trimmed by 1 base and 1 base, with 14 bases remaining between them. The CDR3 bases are TGTGCCAGCAGCTTGTCGTGGTCAGTACCGAACACTGAAGCTTTCTTT. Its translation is CASSLSWSVPNTEAFF.

The CDR3: CASSQVRGGLNTGELFF. CDR3 nucleotides: TGCGCCAGCAGCCAAGTACGGGGCGGGTTGAACACCGGGGAGCTGTTTTTT. The chain couples TRBV4-1 to TRBJ2-2; D could derive from TRBD1 or TRBD2 (5 bases each). Germline values: CDR1 MGHRA, CDR2 YSYEKL. The ends were cut back, 1 base at V and 1 base at J, with 13 bases in the middle. The CDR3 has 17 residues.

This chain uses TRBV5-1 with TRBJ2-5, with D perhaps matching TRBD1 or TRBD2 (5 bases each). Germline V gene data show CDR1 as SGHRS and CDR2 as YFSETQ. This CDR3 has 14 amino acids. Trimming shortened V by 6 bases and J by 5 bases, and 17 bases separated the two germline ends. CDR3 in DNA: TGCGCCAGCACCGGGACGGGGATGGTGGAGACCCAGTACTTC. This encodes CASTGTGMVETQYF.

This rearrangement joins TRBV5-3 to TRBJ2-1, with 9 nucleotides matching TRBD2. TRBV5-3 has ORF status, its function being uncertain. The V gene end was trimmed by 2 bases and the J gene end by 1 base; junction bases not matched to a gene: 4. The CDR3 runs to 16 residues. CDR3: CARSFAGGTSYNEQFF. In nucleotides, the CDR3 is TGTGCCAGAAGCTTCGCGGGGGGGACATCCTACAATGAGCAGTTCTTC.

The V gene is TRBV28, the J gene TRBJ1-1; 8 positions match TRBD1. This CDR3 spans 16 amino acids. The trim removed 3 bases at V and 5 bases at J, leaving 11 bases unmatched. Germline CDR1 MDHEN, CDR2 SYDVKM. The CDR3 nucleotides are TGTGCCAGCAGTTTCGTCGGGACAGGTTATCAGACTGAAGCTTTCTTT. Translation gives CASSFVGTGYQTEAFF.

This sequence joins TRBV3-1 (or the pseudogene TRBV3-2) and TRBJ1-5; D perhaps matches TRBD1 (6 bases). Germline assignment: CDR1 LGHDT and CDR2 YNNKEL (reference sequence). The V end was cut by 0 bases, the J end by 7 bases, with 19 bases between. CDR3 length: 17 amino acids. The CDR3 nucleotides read TGTGCCAGCAGCCAAGATCAGGGGCCGAGTTTAGACCAGCCCCAGCATTTT. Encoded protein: CASSQDQGPSLDQPQHF.

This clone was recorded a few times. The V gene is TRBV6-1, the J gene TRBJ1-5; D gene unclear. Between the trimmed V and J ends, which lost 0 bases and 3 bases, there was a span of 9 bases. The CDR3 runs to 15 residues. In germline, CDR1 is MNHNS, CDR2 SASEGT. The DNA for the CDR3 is TGTGCCAGCAGTGAAGCAGGACTGAACAATCAGCCCCAGCATTTT. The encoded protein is CASSEAGLNNQPQHF.

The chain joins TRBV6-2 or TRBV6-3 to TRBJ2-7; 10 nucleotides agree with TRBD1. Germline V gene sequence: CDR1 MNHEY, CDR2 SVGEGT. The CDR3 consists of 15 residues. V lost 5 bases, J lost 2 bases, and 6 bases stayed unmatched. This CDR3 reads CASSRRDRGAYEQYV. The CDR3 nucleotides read TGTGCCAGCAGTCGTCGGGACAGGGGTGCCTACGAGCAGTACGTC.

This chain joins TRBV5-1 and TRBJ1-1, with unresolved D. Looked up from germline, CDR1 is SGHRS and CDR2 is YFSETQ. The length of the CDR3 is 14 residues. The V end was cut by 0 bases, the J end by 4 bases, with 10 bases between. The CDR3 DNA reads TGCGCCAGCAGCTTGGTTGGACTTTCCACTGAAGCTTTCTTT. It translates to CASSLVGLSTEAFF.

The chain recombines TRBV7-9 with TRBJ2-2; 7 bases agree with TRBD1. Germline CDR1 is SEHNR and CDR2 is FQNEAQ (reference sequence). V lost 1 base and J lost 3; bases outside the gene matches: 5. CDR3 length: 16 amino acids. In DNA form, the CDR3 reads TGTGCCAGCAGCTTAGTCAAGGGGGCAGACACCGGGGAGCTGTTTTTT. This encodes CASSLVKGADTGELFF.

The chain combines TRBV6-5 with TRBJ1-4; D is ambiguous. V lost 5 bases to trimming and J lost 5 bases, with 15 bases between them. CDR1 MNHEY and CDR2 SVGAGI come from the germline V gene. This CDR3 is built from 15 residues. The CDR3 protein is CASSRAEPGNEKLFF. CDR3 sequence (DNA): TGTGCCAGCAGTCGAGCTGAGCCTGGAAATGAAAAACTGTTTTTT.

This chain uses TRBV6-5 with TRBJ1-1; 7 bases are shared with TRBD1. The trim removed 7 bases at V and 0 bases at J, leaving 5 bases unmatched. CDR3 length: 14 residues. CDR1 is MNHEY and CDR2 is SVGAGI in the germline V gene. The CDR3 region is CASIRQGLNTEAFF. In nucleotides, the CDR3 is TGTGCCAGCATCCGACAGGGCCTGAACACTGAAGCTTTCTTT.

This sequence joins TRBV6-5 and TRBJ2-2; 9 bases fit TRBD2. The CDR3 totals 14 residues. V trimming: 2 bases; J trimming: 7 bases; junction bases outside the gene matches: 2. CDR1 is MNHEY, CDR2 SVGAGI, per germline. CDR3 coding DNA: TGTGCCAGCAGTTACGCGGGGGGGCGCGGGGAGCTGTTTTTT. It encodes CASSYAGGRGELFF.

This chain's CDR3 is CASSLLGDQETQYF. CDR3 bases: TGTGCCAGCTCGCTCCTGGGGGACCAAGAGACCCAGTACTTC. This chain links TRBV18 with TRBJ2-5; TRBD1 or TRBD2 may be the D gene (5 bases each). The CDR3 contains 14 residues. CDR1 is KGHSH and CDR2 is LQKENI in the germline V gene. Trimming removed 6 bases from V and 0 bases from J, with 11 bases in between.

For the CDR3, the DNA is TGTGCCAGCAGCCAAGACAGGGGCCAGCCCCAGCATTTT. Protein product: CASSQDRGQPQHF. The chain couples TRBV3-1 (or the pseudogene TRBV3-2) to TRBJ1-5, with a tentative D call TRBD1 (6 bases). Trimming cost V 0 bases and J 7 bases, with 7 bases left between them. The CDR3 runs to 13 residues. Per germline, CDR1 LGHDT and CDR2 YNNKEL (reference sequence).

The CDR3 DNA is TGTGCCAGCAGCCAAGTAAGGACAGGGGACATTTACAATGAGCAGTTCTTC. It yields the protein CASSQVRTGDIYNEQFF. The rearrangement joins TRBV4-2 to TRBJ2-1; 9 bases map to TRBD1. Germline loops: CDR1 LGHNA, CDR2 YNFKEQ. This CDR3 contains 17 residues. With V trimmed by 1 base and J by 4 bases, 8 bases remained unmatched.

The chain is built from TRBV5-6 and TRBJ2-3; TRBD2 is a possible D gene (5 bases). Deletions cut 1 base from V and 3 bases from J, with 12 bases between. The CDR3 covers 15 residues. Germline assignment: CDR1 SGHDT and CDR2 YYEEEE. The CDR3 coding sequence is TGTGCCAGCAGCTTGAAAGGAGGTAGTACAGATACGCAGTATTTT. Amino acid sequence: CASSLKGGSTDTQYF.

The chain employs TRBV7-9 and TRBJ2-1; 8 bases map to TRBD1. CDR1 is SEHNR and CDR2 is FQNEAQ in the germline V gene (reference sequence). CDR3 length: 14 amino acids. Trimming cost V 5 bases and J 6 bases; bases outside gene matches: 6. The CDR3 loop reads CASSPDRAPNEQFF. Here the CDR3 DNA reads TGTGCCAGCAGCCCGGACAGGGCCCCCAATGAGCAGTTCTTC.